A selection of T cell receptor beta chains follows, all from one sample in a study of shared clonotypes between healthy human individuals. Measured with immunoSEQ multiplex PCR; TCRdb has only the in-frame clones, and not every one. The data show 2,500,000 or so clones, with more than 90% seen just once and around 0.15% held by the top ten. Sequencing input: naive CD4+ T cells sorted from blood. The source of these receptors is a man between 18 and 29 years old in good health. CDR3s include the opening cysteine and the closing phenylalanine or tryptophan. Fields, in order: clone size, D gene, V gene, J gene, CDR3 DNA, CDR3 protein. A D gene is named only where the DNA matches it firmly. A row's size may be missing; if present it is once, few, many or a size class.

>NA|TRBD2|TRBV18|TRBJ2-3
TGTGCCAGCTCACCTTTAGCGGGAGTTGGTGGAACAGATACGCAGTATTTT
CASSPLAGVGGTDTQYF
>once|TRBD2|TRBV2|TRBJ2-7
TGTGCCAGCAGGCTAGCGGGCTACGAGCAGTACTTC
CASRLAGYEQYF
>NA|NA|TRBV11-2|TRBJ2-5
TGTGCCAGCAGCCGAAGCGGAGAGACCCAGTACTTC
CASSRSGETQYF
>NA|NA|TRBV19|TRBJ2-6
TGTGCCAGTAGTATAGGGGGGGCCGGGGCCAACGTCCTGACTTTC
CASSIGGAGANVLTF
>NA|TRBD2|TRBV2|TRBJ2-2
TGTGCCAGCAGGGGGACTAGTGGCACCGGGGAGCTGTTTTTT
CASRGTSGTGELFF
>NA|NA|TRBV21-1|TRBJ2-7
TGTGCCAGCAGCAAACAGGGGGCCCACGAGCAGTACTTC
CASSKQGAHEQYF
>NA|NA|TRBV11-3|TRBJ2-3
TGTGCCAGCAGCCCTGGGGGAGATACGCAGTATTTT
CASSPGGDTQYF
>NA|TRBD2|TRBV6-1|TRBJ2-1
TGTGCCAGCAGCCCTGAAGCGGGGGCCTACAATGAGCAGTTCTTC
CASSPEAGAYNEQFF
>NA|TRBD1|TRBV5-1|TRBJ2-3
TGCGCCAGCACTCGGACAGGGACAGATACGCAGTATTTT
CASTRTGTDTQYF
>NA|NA|TRBV6-1|TRBJ1-2
TGTGCCAGCAGTGAAAGGGGGTTTTATGGCTACACCTTC
CASSERGFYGYTF
>NA|NA|TRBV7-3|TRBJ2-4
TGTGCCAGCGGGAACAGCAAAAACATTCAGTACTTC
CASGNSKNIQYF
>NA|NA|TRBV5-4|TRBJ1-1
TGTGCCAGCAGCTTGGGAGTGGATGAGAACACTGAAGCTTTCTTT
CASSLGVDENTEAFF
>NA|NA|TRBV18|TRBJ1-5
TGTGCCAGCTCACCAGAGCGTCCGGATAGACAGCCCCAGCATTTT
CASSPERPDRQPQHF
>NA|NA|TRBV30|TRBJ2-1
TGTGCCTGGAGCGCGGACGGGCCGAGTGAGCAGTTCTTC
CAWSADGPSEQFF
>NA|NA|TRBV13|TRBJ2-3
TGTGCCAGCACCCAACGGGGGTCGGGAACAGATACGCAGTATTTT
CASTQRGSGTDTQYF
>NA|NA|TRBV5-6|TRBJ2-7
TGTGCCAGCAGCCGTTCCGTCTCCTACGAGCAGTACTTC
CASSRSVSYEQYF
>NA|NA|TRBV4-1|TRBJ2-5
TGCGCCAGCAGCTCAACCCGGGGGCGCGGAAAAGAGACCCAGTACTTC
CASSSTRGRGKETQYF
>NA|TRBD2|TRBV6-5|TRBJ2-3
TGTGCCACCGGAGCGGGAGAAAGGAGAGATACGCAGTATTTT
CATGAGERRDTQYF
>once|NA|TRBV28|TRBJ1-2
TGTGCCAGCAGCCCGCCTGTTGAGGAAACCAACTATGGCTACACCTTC
CASSPPVEETNYGYTF
>NA|NA|TRBV30|TRBJ1-5
TGTGCCTTCCGGGCCACCCGCAATCAGCCCCAGCATTTT
CAFRATRNQPQHF
>NA|NA|TRBV19|TRBJ2-2
TGTGCCAGTAGTAGGGCCGGGGAGCTGTTTTTT
CASSRAGELFF
>NA|TRBD2|TRBV7-2|TRBJ2-5
TGTGCCAGCAGCCTCCGGACTAGCACCGAGACCCAGTACTTC
CASSLRTSTETQYF
>NA|NA|TRBV4-1|TRBJ1-1
TGCGCCAGCAGCCAAGTCTCAACAGCTTGGAACACTGAAGCTTTCTTT
CASSQVSTAWNTEAFF
>NA|NA|TRBV5-1|TRBJ2-3
TGCGCCAGCAGCTTGGCGCAGGGGTCAGCCGCGCAGTATTTT
CASSLAQGSAAQYF
>NA|NA|TRBV29-1|TRBJ2-1
TGCAGCGTTGAAGTCGGGCAGGGGCTCTACAATGAGCAGTTCTTC
CSVEVGQGLYNEQFF
>NA|NA|TRBV5-4|TRBJ1-2
TGTGCCAGCAGCTTGTCGACATATGGCTACACCTTC
CASSLSTYGYTF
>NA|TRBD2|TRBV7-9|TRBJ2-3
TGTGCCAGCAGCTTAGCGCGAAGCGGGACTAGCACAGATACGCAGTATTTT
CASSLARSGTSTDTQYF
>NA|NA|TRBV9|TRBJ2-7
TGTGCCAGCAGCGTATCGCAGGGGACCCCCGGAGAGCAGTACTTC
CASSVSQGTPGEQYF
>few|NA|TRBV28|TRBJ1-6
TGTGCCCAGCCAGGGGCCGGGGGATCACCCCTCCACTTT
CAQPGAGGSPLHF
>NA|NA|TRBV10-3|TRBJ1-5
TGTGCCATCATCGGCCCAGGGGAGGGAAGGGATCAGCCCCAGCATTTT
CAIIGPGEGRDQPQHF
>NA|TRBD1|TRBV18|TRBJ1-1
TGTGCCAGCTCACGCCAACAGGGGGTGGACACTGAAGCTTTCTTT
CASSRQQGVDTEAFF
>NA|NA|TRBV21-1|TRBJ2-6
TGTGCCAGCGGGAAATGGACAGGAGCCACAAGCGGGGCCAACGTCCTGACTTTC
CASGKWTGATSGANVLTF
>NA|NA|TRBV11-2|TRBJ1-1
TGTGCCAGCAGCCAGACAGCCTCGAACACTGAAGCTTTCTTT
CASSQTASNTEAFF
>NA|TRBD1|TRBV9|TRBJ2-1
TGTGCCAGCAGCGTAGGGACAGGTACCTACAATGAGCAGTTCTTC
CASSVGTGTYNEQFF
>NA|TRBD1|TRBV30|TRBJ1-2
TGTGCCTGGAGTCCTCGGACAGGGAAATTCCGGTATGGCTACACCTTC
CAWSPRTGKFRYGYTF
>NA|TRBD1|TRBV11-2|TRBJ2-7
TGTGCCAGCAGCCTAACTCGGACAGGGGGCTACGAGCAGTACTTC
CASSLTRTGGYEQYF
>NA|TRBD1|TRBV4-1|TRBJ2-3
TGCGCCAGCAGCAAACCGGGACAGGGGGCGCCGGATACGCAGTATTTT
CASSKPGQGAPDTQYF
>NA|NA|TRBV27|TRBJ2-1
TGTGCCAGCAGCCCCCAAGACGGCGGCAATGAGCAGTTCTTC
CASSPQDGGNEQFF
>NA|NA|TRBV5-6|TRBJ2-7
TGTGCCAGCAGCTTTGAAGGGGCCTACGAGCAGTACTTC
CASSFEGAYEQYF
>NA|NA|TRBV28|TRBJ2-1
TGTGCCAGCAGTTCCCGACAACGCAATGAGCAGTTCTTC
CASSSRQRNEQFF
>NA|TRBD1|TRBV4-1|TRBJ1-3
TGCGCCAGCAGCCAAATTACAGGGGAGGGAAACACCATATATTTT
CASSQITGEGNTIYF
>NA|TRBD2|TRBV14|TRBJ2-4
TGTGCCAGCAGCCAGGGACTAGCGGGAGGAAACATTCAGTACTTC
CASSQGLAGGNIQYF
>NA|NA|TRBV5-1|TRBJ2-7
TGCGCCAGCAGCCCAGGAAGGACCAGCTCCTACGAGCAGTACTTC
CASSPGRTSSYEQYF
>NA|NA|TRBV6-4|TRBJ2-5
TGTGCCAGCAGACCGTACCAAGAGACCCAGTACTTC
CASRPYQETQYF
>NA|NA|TRBV7-9|TRBJ2-3
TGTGCCAGCAGCCTCCAAGCGAGAACTAGCACAGATACGCAGTATTTT
CASSLQARTSTDTQYF
>NA|TRBD2|TRBV2|TRBJ2-1
TGTGCCAGCTGCTGGGGACTAGCGGGACCGCGCGATGAGCAGTTCTTC
CASCWGLAGPRDEQFF
>NA|TRBD1|TRBV25-1|TRBJ2-5
TGTGCCAGCATGCGGGGACAGGGTTGGCAAGAGACCCAGTACTTC
CASMRGQGWQETQYF
>once|NA|TRBV6-5|TRBJ1-3
TGTGCCAGCAGTTCCGGGGGAAACACCATATATTTT
CASSSGGNTIYF
>NA|NA|TRBV18|TRBJ2-7
TGTGCCAGCTCACCAGTCGCAGGCATCGGGGTAAACTACGAGCAGTACTTC
CASSPVAGIGVNYEQYF
>NA|TRBD2|TRBV5-1|TRBJ2-5
TGCGCCAGCAGCTTGGGGGCGGGAGGATTCCAAGAGACCCAGTACTTC
CASSLGAGGFQETQYF
>NA|NA|TRBV7-2|TRBJ2-7
TGTGCCAGCAGCTCATTCTACGAGCAGTACTTC
CASSSFYEQYF
>NA|TRBD1|TRBV5-1|TRBJ2-5
TGCGCCAGCAGCCTAGGGACAGGAACTTGGGAGACCCAGTACTTC
CASSLGTGTWETQYF
>NA|TRBD2|TRBV5-1|TRBJ2-7
TGCGCCAGCAGTCACACGAGGGGACTAGCGGATTTCTCCTACGAGCAGTACTTC
CASSHTRGLADFSYEQYF
>NA|NA|TRBV30|TRBJ1-2
TGTGCCTGGAGTGTAGGAGCAGGCCTACTAGGCTATGGCTACACCTTC
CAWSVGAGLLGYGYTF